This T cell receptor beta chain was sequenced during a study of tumor-infiltrating lymphocytes in primary liver carcinoma. For the study at large: T1-T3 N0M0 was the stage of the tumors, which were about 4 to 10 cm across.

Study observations and caveats: Samples, which were bulk and unsorted, did not allow CD4+ and CD8+ repertoires to be compared.

The CDR3 extends over 14 amino acids. Looked up from germline, CDR1 is SQVTM and CDR2 is ANQGSEA. The blood RNA (from unsorted whole blood) was obtained, and germline DNA was also extracted. Researchers generated TCR beta cDNA from around 510 ng of total RNA, relying on a constant-region primer. Employing slightly modified ARM-PCR, three nested multiplex PCR rounds were run, and these gave rise to the TCR beta libraries. A C-beta reverse primer was combined with TRBV1-TRBV30 forward primers in the first two PCR rounds, and each round had around 11 cycles. TCRdb reprocessed the multiplex PCR reads with MiXCR, giving one entry per CDR3 protein. The table records fewer than 350,000 distinct CDR3 sequences, 65% of them present only once. In the case of this clonotype: As yet, its antigen is unknown. The junction departs from the called germline gene at one end, perhaps through a read error.

Sequenced input: peripheral blood. The sequence was obtained from a man aged 35 to 55 with primary liver carcinoma and hepatitis B virus infection. The chain couples TRBV29-1 to TRBJ2-5; TRBD1 might be the D (5 bases). CDR3 DNA sequence: TGCAGCTTTGAAGATGTTGGACAAGGAGAGACCCAGTACTTC. Translating gives CSFEDVGQGETQYF.